Following are 15 T cell receptor beta chains from one sample sequenced in a study of T cells in Graves' hyperthyroidism and ophthalmopathy. RNA transcripts provided the source from which TCR beta CDR3 regions were amplified. The study used the HTBI primer set for a first-round RT-PCR of the TCR CDR3. TCRdb passed the multiplex PCR reads through MiXCR, listing each CDR3 protein once. The repertoire holds about 400,000 distinct CDR3 sequences, with 13% to 15% as singletons. Source material: blood. All receptors derive from a woman younger than 45 with Graves' ophthalmopathy.

Many counts were recorded for this clonotype. This rearrangement joins TRBV7-9 to TRBJ2-1, with 9 bases aligning to TRBD2. Trimming removed 5 bases from V and 7 bases from J; junction bases left unmatched: 9. CDR3 length: 15 amino acids. The germline V gene has CDR1 SEHNR and CDR2 FQNEAQ (reference sequence). CDR3: CASSPIRGGGNEQFF. The CDR3 DNA reads as TGTGCCAGCAGCCCTATACGCGGGGGGGGTAATGAGCAGTTCTTC.

This clonotype was observed a few times. The V gene is TRBV28, the J gene TRBJ2-5; a weak D match, TRBD1 (6 bases). V lost 7 bases and J 11 bases, leaving 26 bases between the germline ends. Germline lookup yields CDR1 MDHEN and CDR2 SYDVKM. This CDR3 spans 15 amino acids. The CDR3 spells CASTIDGTRGAGQYF. As DNA, the CDR3 is TGTGCCAGCACCATCGACGGGACAAGGGGCGCGGGTCAGTACTTC.

This clonotype was seen a few times. J is TRBJ1-4 and V is TRBV6-6, with D perhaps TRBD1 (5 bases). V dropped 2 bases and J dropped 5 bases, with 18 bases sitting between them. The CDR3 is made up of 17 amino acids. The V gene's germline CDR1 is MNHNY and CDR2 SVGAGI (reference sequence). The DNA for the CDR3 is TGTGCCAGCAGTTACGGGCAGGGAGGGCGTGAGAATGAAAAACTGTTTTTT. Its protein product is CASSYGQGGRENEKLFF.

This clonotype was detected ten times or more. The V gene is TRBV18, the J gene TRBJ2-3, with 7 bases identical to TRBD1. CDR3 length: 15 residues. V lost 2 bases and J lost 6; bases outside the gene matches: 8. Germline lookup yields CDR1 KGHSH and CDR2 LQKENI. CDR3 sequence reads: CASSPGQVGMDTQYF. In DNA form, the CDR3 reads TGTGCCAGCTCACCAGGACAGGTGGGGATGGATACGCAGTATTTT.

This clonotype was recorded at least ten times. The chain uses TRBV2 and TRBJ1-1, with D tentatively TRBD1 (5 bases). CDR1 is SNHLY and CDR2 is FYNNEI in the germline V gene. The CDR3 length is 14 residues. Trimming removed 3 bases at V and 5 bases at J, with 13 bases between. CDR3 residues: CASSEGRVGTEAFF. The CDR3 DNA follows: TGTGCCAGCAGTGAGGGCAGGGTTGGGACTGAAGCTTTCTTT.

This clonotype was seen at least ten times. For the CDR3, the DNA is TGTGCCAGCAGCTTAAGGACGGGGTCCCGGTTTATCCATGGCTACACCTTC. It specifies CASSLRTGSRFIHGYTF. This chain joins TRBV7-9 and TRBJ1-2; D call uncertain. V shed 2 bases and J shed 6 bases, with 22 bases lying between them. The CDR3 contains 17 residues. Germline V gives CDR1 SEHNR, CDR2 FQNEAQ (reference sequence).

Of note for this clonotype: At one boundary the junction diverges from the germline segment, which might be a read error. V usage is TRBV11-1 and J usage is TRBJ2-5, with 8 bases identical to TRBD2. The CDR3 covers 15 residues. CDR1 is SGHAT and CDR2 is FQDESV in the germline V gene (reference sequence). CDR3 coding DNA: TGTGCCAGCAGCTCGGGGGGGCCGGTGGTGGAGACCCAGCACTTC. Encoded protein: CASSSGGPVVETQHF.

In this sample, this clonotype turned up many times. The V and J genes are TRBV7-8 and TRBJ2-5; 9 bases are shared with TRBD2. The CDR3 spans 16 residues. The germline gives CDR1 SGHVS, CDR2 FQNEAQ. The V segment lost 4 bases and the J segment 0 bases; nucleotides outside the gene matches: 6. CDR3 loop: CASSSKRGEYQETQYF. As DNA, the CDR3 is TGTGCCAGCAGCTCCAAGCGGGGGGAGTACCAAGAGACCCAGTACTTC.

This clonotype was picked up many times. The chain carries TRBV7-8 and TRBJ1-1; no reliable D call. The germline V gene encodes CDR1 SGHVS and CDR2 FQNEAQ. Trimming left V 7 bases short and J 13 bases short, with 22 bases between. The CDR3 has 13 residues. This CDR3 is CASIVGRPLKLFF. CDR3 bases: TGTGCCAGCATAGTTGGCAGGCCTCTGAAGCTTTTCTTT.

This clonotype came up many times. The gene calls are TRBV3-1 and TRBJ1-5; TRBD1 matches 7 bases. Germline V gene sequence: CDR1 LGHDT, CDR2 YNNKEL (reference sequence). This CDR3 has 14 amino acids. V gave up 3 bases and J gave up 2 bases; unmatched junction bases: 1. CDR3 sequence reads: CASSHTGGNQPQHF. As DNA, the CDR3 is TGTGCCAGCAGCCATACAGGGGGCAATCAGCCCCAGCATTTT.

The chain joins TRBV20-1 to TRBJ2-1, with TRBD2 identical over 16 bases. With 6 bases clipped from V and 13 bases from J, the junction kept 9 bases outside the gene matches. CDR3 size: 14 residues. Looked up from germline, CDR1 is DFQATT and CDR2 is SNEGSKA (reference sequence). The CDR3 here is CSAPGLAGGASQFF. In DNA, the CDR3 is TGCAGTGCCCCGGGACTAGCGGGGGGGGCCAGTCAGTTCTTC.

The gene calls are TRBV6-1 and TRBJ2-7, with TRBD1 matching 8 bases. CDR1 and CDR2 (germline): MNHNS, SASEGT. The V and J ends lost 6 bases and 6 bases, in that order; junction bases with no gene match: 10. CDR3 length: 14 residues. CDR3 sequence (DNA): TGTGCCAGCAGCAGGGGGCAGGGATCGCTCGAGCAGTACTTC. Encoded protein: CASSRGQGSLEQYF.

This chain uses TRBV2 with TRBJ2-3, with 13 bases identical to TRBD2. The V gene end was trimmed by 4 bases and the J gene end by 0 bases; junction bases not matched to a gene: 7. Germline CDR1 and CDR2: SNHLY and FYNNEI. The CDR3 consists of 18 residues. CDR3 sequence: CASSGTSGRARSTDTQYF. The CDR3 DNA sequence: TGTGCCAGCAGTGGTACTAGCGGGAGGGCCCGGAGCACAGATACGCAGTATTTT.

This clonotype was seen many times. This chain connects TRBV5-1 to TRBJ2-7, with D tentatively TRBD1 (6 bases). Germline CDR1 SGHRS, CDR2 YFSETQ. This CDR3 spans 15 amino acids. Trimming took 1 base from V and 1 from J, leaving 12 bases between them. The CDR3 loop reads CASSLQQGFSYEQYF. The CDR3 bases are TGCGCCAGCAGCTTGCAACAGGGTTTTTCCTACGAGCAGTACTTC.

This clonotype was observed at least ten times. The chain has TRBV7-3 and TRBJ2-3, with TRBD2 identical over 15 bases. CDR1 and CDR2 from the germline V gene are SGHTA and FQGTGA. J was trimmed by 3 bases and V by 5 bases; bases with no gene match: 6. This CDR3 has 17 residues. As DNA, the CDR3 is TGTGCCAGCAGCCGGACTAGCGGGGGGGCCGGTACAGATACGCAGTATTTT. The encoded protein is CASSRTSGGAGTDTQYF.